This entry lists 16 T cell receptor beta chains sequenced from one sample in a study of PD-1 blockade in classical Hodgkin lymphoma. Profiled with immunoSEQ multiplex PCR; TCRdb holds only in-frame clones, not every one. The sample holds some 58,000 clones, approximately 94% seen once. Time point: cycle 4 day 1 (C4D1), after five to seven weeks of nivolumab. Brentuximab vedotin exposure varied, and every patient relapsed after autologous stem cell transplantation. Sequenced material: peripheral blood mononuclear cells (PBMCs), taken before the fourth cycle of nivolumab. The origin of the receptors is a human donor with classical Hodgkin lymphoma.

The chain employs TRBV15 and TRBJ2-1; 8 bases are shared with TRBD2. With V trimmed by 3 bases and J by 4 bases, 5 bases remained unmatched. CDR1 is LNHNV and CDR2 is YYDKDF in the germline V gene (reference sequence). The CDR3 totals 15 residues. The CDR3: CATSSASGPYNEQFF. Here the CDR3 DNA reads TGTGCCACCAGCAGCGCTAGCGGGCCGTACAATGAGCAGTTCTTC.

The rearrangement uses TRBV5-4 and TRBJ2-1; D uncertain. The germline CDR1 and CDR2 sequences are SGHNT and YYREEE (reference sequence). Trimming stripped 4 bases from V and 6 bases from J, with 17 bases between. This CDR3 contains 15 residues. Written as DNA, the CDR3 is TGTGCCAGCAGCGCCCTAACTGGAGTCCGCAATGAGCAGTTCTTC. This codes for CASSALTGVRNEQFF.

The chain links TRBV6-1 to TRBJ2-2, with D unclear. Germline loops: CDR1 MNHNS, CDR2 SASEGT. The CDR3 runs 13 residues. V lost 4 bases and J lost 5, with 8 bases in between. The DNA for the CDR3 is TGTGCCAGCAGTGGCACCCAGACCGGGGAGCTGTTTTTT. Translating gives CASSGTQTGELFF.

The chain joins TRBV5-1 to TRBJ2-7, with D uncertain. V gave up 5 bases and J gave up 0 bases, with 9 bases separating them. The germline CDR1 and CDR2 sequences are SGHRS and YFSETQ. This CDR3 is 13 amino acids long. The DNA for the CDR3 is TGCGCCAGCAGTGGGCAGACCTCCTACGAGCAGTACTTC. Its translation is CASSGQTSYEQYF.

The rearrangement links TRBV7-9 to TRBJ2-7; TRBD1 might be the D (6 bases). The CDR3 contains 16 residues. The germline gives CDR1 SEHNR, CDR2 FQNEAQ (reference sequence). Deletions cut 5 bases from V and 1 base from J, with 18 bases between. Written as DNA, the CDR3 is TGTGCCAGCAGCCCCAGGGGACACTCCGCATCCTACGAGCAGTACTTC. Amino acid sequence: CASSPRGHSASYEQYF.

This chain links TRBV11-2 with TRBJ2-6; TRBD2 might be the D (7 bases). Trimming removed 1 base from V and 0 bases from J, with 16 bases in between. This CDR3 is 19 amino acids long. The germline V gene has CDR1 SGHAT and CDR2 FQNNGV. The CDR3 nucleotides read TGTGCCAGCAGCTTAGTATTGGGGGGGGCACTCTCTGGGGCCAACGTCCTGACTTTC. This gives the protein CASSLVLGGALSGANVLTF.

This clone showed up just a few times. The J gene is TRBJ1-5, the V gene TRBV5-1; D is ambiguous. Germline loops: CDR1 SGHRS, CDR2 YFSETQ. The CDR3 is 13 residues long. The V gene lost 2 bases and the J gene lost 4 bases, with 7 bases spanning the gap. In nucleotides, the CDR3 is TGCGCCAGCAGCTTAAGACCAAATCAGCCCCAGCATTTT. Amino acid sequence: CASSLRPNQPQHF.

This clone was seen only a few times. J is TRBJ2-5 and V is TRBV5-4, with TRBD2 as a possible D gene (5 bases). The CDR3 extends over 13 amino acids. V lost 4 bases and J lost 1, with 8 bases in between. The germline CDR1 and CDR2 sequences are SGHNT and YYREEE (reference sequence). The CDR3 here is CASSPGVQETQYF. For the CDR3, the DNA is TGTGCCAGCAGCCCCGGGGTCCAAGAGACCCAGTACTTC.

V is TRBV2 and J is TRBJ2-5; weak D call: TRBD1 (6 bases). V was trimmed by 0 bases and J by 5 bases, leaving 16 bases between them. The length of the CDR3 is 16 residues. Germline V gene data show CDR1 as SNHLY and CDR2 as FYNNEI. The CDR3 loop is CASSEAESGAWETQYF. In DNA, the CDR3 is TGTGCCAGCAGTGAAGCGGAGTCAGGGGCATGGGAGACCCAGTACTTC.

The V call is TRBV18, the J call TRBJ2-1, with 10 bases matching TRBD2. V dropped 3 bases and J dropped 4; count of bases not matched to a gene: 9. Germline lookup yields CDR1 KGHSH and CDR2 LQKENI. This CDR3 has 17 amino acids. The CDR3 spells CASSPDLPSGGYNEQFF. For the CDR3, the DNA is TGTGCCAGCTCACCCGACCTCCCTAGCGGGGGATACAATGAGCAGTTCTTC.

The chain couples TRBV29-1 to TRBJ2-1; 13 nucleotides align to TRBD2. CDR3 size: 16 residues. Germline V gene sequence: CDR1 SQVTM, CDR2 ANQGSEA. The J segment lost 4 bases and the V segment lost 6 bases, leaving 9 bases of the junction unmatched. CDR3 residues: CSVTTSGRAIYNEQFF. In DNA, the CDR3 is TGCAGCGTAACAACTAGCGGGAGGGCCATTTACAATGAGCAGTTCTTC.

The chain joins TRBV6-6 to TRBJ1-2; a weak D match, TRBD1 (5 bases). Trimming shortened V by 0 bases and J by 5 bases, and 7 bases separated the two germline ends. CDR3 length equals 13 residues. Germline assignment: CDR1 MNHNY and CDR2 SVGAGI (reference sequence). CDR3 DNA sequence: TGTGCCAGCAGTTACTCGGACAATTATGGCTACACCTTC. It codes for CASSYSDNYGYTF.

The chain combines TRBV4-1 with TRBJ2-6; D call uncertain. CDR1 is MGHRA, CDR2 YSYEKL, per germline. The CDR3 is 15 residues long. The V and J ends lost 2 bases and 3 bases respectively, with 8 bases between them. CDR3 in DNA: TGCGCCAGCAGCCAATGGGGATATGGGGCCAACGTCCTGACTTTC. It translates to CASSQWGYGANVLTF.

The chain has TRBV5-6 and TRBJ2-6; D is unresolved. CDR1 and CDR2 from the germline V gene are SGHDT and YYEEEE. The CDR3 contains 17 residues. Trimming removed 0 bases at V and 4 bases at J, with 14 bases between. CDR3 bases: TGTGCCAGCAGCTTGGCCAAAGGTTCTGCGGGGGCCAACGTCCTGACTTTC. It codes for CASSLAKGSAGANVLTF.

The chain carries TRBV28 and TRBJ2-7, with TRBD2 as a possible D gene (6 bases). The CDR3 length is 14 residues. The ends were cut back, 2 bases at V and 3 bases at J, with 11 bases in the middle. Looked up from germline, CDR1 is MDHEN and CDR2 is SYDVKM. CDR3 sequence reads: CASSLTGDVYEQYF. In DNA, the CDR3 is TGTGCCAGCAGTTTAACGGGGGATGTCTACGAGCAGTACTTC.

This clone was seen once. The J gene is TRBJ1-3, the V gene TRBV7-9; D is ambiguous. V lost 2 bases, J lost 3 bases, and 2 bases lay in between. Germline CDR1 is SEHNR and CDR2 is FQNEAQ (reference sequence). There are 12 residues in the CDR3. In DNA form, the CDR3 reads TGTGCCAGCAGCTTAAATGGAAACACCATATATTTT. Protein: CASSLNGNTIYF.